This T cell receptor (beta chain) originates from a study of CD8 T cells in ankylosing spondylitis. Each TCR beta library was made by quantitative 5'-RACE that incorporated molecular barcodes. TCRdb re-called the 5' RACE reads with MiXCR, one entry per CDR3 protein. The table shows 500,000 to 550,000 distinct CDR3 sequences, with about 13% occurring only once. Study-wide results and caveats: Within matched ankylosing spondylitis synovial fluid, disease-linked clones were reportedly significantly enriched. The study identified a TCR beta motif of under ten highly homologous variants that appeared characteristic of ankylosing spondylitis blood. Disease-linked clones displayed a CD8+ phenotype and appeared relatively rarely in peripheral blood. Certain motif variants had earlier been reported in reactive arthritis synovial fluid and blood.

This CDR3 contains 13 residues. The V gene's germline CDR1 is MNHEY and CDR2 SMNVEV (reference sequence). Many counts were recorded for this clonotype. Its specificity is not known. One junction end does not reproduce the germline sequence, and a read error may be involved. This receptor was identified in a male donor with ankylosing spondylitis. Sequencing was done on a sample of blood, either unsorted or a sorted T cell fraction (not recorded which). The rearrangement uses TRBV27 and TRBJ2-1, with unresolved D. CDR3 residues: CASSLDGYNEQFF. CDR3 nucleotides: TGCGCCAGCAGCTTGGACGGCTACAATGAGCAGTTCTTC.